A selection of T cell receptor beta chains follows, all from one sample in a study of CD4 and CD8 cells across lung adenocarcinoma regions. TCRdb passed the PCR reads through MiXCR, listing each CDR3 protein once. This table holds about 12,000 distinct CDR3 sequences, roughly 48% found once. Sequenced sample: CD8+ T cells from the margin of a lung tumor. These receptors all come from a female donor with lung adenocarcinoma. The CD4 and CD8 labels of this study may be unreliable. Both conserved end residues are part of each CDR3. Fields, in order: V gene, clone size, D gene, J gene, CDR3 DNA, CDR3 protein. D genes are given only for firm matches. Rows may omit the clone size; those that give it use once, few, many or a size class.

>TRBV27|-|TRBD2|TRBJ2-5
TGTGCCAGCAGTCTCTCTTCATACGGGACTAGCGGTGAGACCCAGTACTTC
CASSLSSYGTSGETQYF
>TRBV5-1|-|-|TRBJ2-5
TGCGCCAGCAGCTTCCCCGCCAGGGGACAAGAGACCCAGTACTTC
CASSFPARGQETQYF
>TRBV7-2|once|-|TRBJ2-3
TGTGCCAGCAGCTTAATTGGCGGAGGCACAGAGACGCAGTATTTC
CASSLIGGGTETQYF
>TRBV10-3|-|TRBD2|TRBJ2-3
TGTGCCATCAGCCAGACTAGCGGTAGCACAGATACGCAGTATTTT
CAISQTSGSTDTQYF
>TRBV7-6|-|-|TRBJ2-1
TGTGCCAGCAGCCCCTGGGACGGGGCATCCTACAATGAGCAGTTCTTC
CASSPWDGASYNEQFF
>TRBV6-2/TRBV6-3|many|-|TRBJ2-2
TGTGCCAGCAGCCTCGTCCAGACCGCCGGGGAGCTGTTTTTT
CASSLVQTAGELFF
>TRBV6-5|few|-|TRBJ2-1
TGTGCCAGCAGTTTTTCCAGAAACAATGAGCAGTTCTTC
CASSFSRNNEQFF
>TRBV5-4|once|-|TRBJ2-3
TGTGCCAGCACCGCCGGACTTAGCACAGATACGCAGTATTTT
CASTAGLSTDTQYF
>TRBV11-2|few|-|TRBJ1-4
TGTGCCAGCACCACAGAGTCAACTAATGAAAAACTGTTTTTT
CASTTESTNEKLFF
>TRBV7-2|-|TRBD1|TRBJ2-7
TGTGCCAGCAGCTTAGGAGGACAGGGCCGCGAGCAGTACTTC
CASSLGGQGREQYF
>TRBV7-2|-|-|TRBJ2-4
TGTGCCAGCAAGCTTATTCTGGGGGCCAAAGACATGCAGTACTTC
CASKLILGAKDMQYF
>TRBV6-1|-|TRBD2|TRBJ2-3
TGTGCCAGCAGTGATCCCGCGGGGGGGAGCAAAGATACGCAGTTTTTT
CASSDPAGGSKDTQFF
>TRBV6-1|-|-|TRBJ2-7
TGTGCCAGCAGTGAAAGTAGCGGCCGCTCCTACGAGCAGTACTTC
CASSESSGRSYEQYF
>TRBV7-2|-|-|TRBJ2-3
TGTGCCAGCAGCTTAGGGATCCAGCTCGGGACAGATACGCAGTATTTT
CASSLGIQLGTDTQYF
>TRBV6-1|-|TRBD2|TRBJ2-3
TGTGCCAGCACTCCGGGAGGACCCACAGATACGCAGTATTTT
CASTPGGPTDTQYF
>TRBV6-1|once|TRBD1|TRBJ2-3
TGTGCCAGCAGACAGGGGAAAAATATGCAGTATTTT
CASRQGKNMQYF
>TRBV7-2|medium-sized|TRBD1|TRBJ2-7
TGTGCCAGCAGCTTAGCGCCAGGGGGCGTTCGGGACGAGCAGTACTTC
CASSLAPGGVRDEQYF
>TRBV5-1|-|-|TRBJ2-5
TGCGCCAGCACCTGGGGTCTCCAAGAGACCCAGTACTTC
CASTWGLQETQYF
>TRBV10-1|-|-|TRBJ2-3
TGCGCGAGCAGTGGGGGAAGTGACCCAGAGACCCAGTACTTT
CASSGGSDPETQYF
>TRBV6-1|-|-|TRBJ1-2
TGTGCCAGCAGTCGCGGGGTTTGGGAGCAGGGGACCTATGGCTACACCTTC
CASSRGVWEQGTYGYTF
>TRBV6-1|-|-|TRBJ2-1
TGTGCCAGCGGCCGGGGGGCCTACAATGAGCAGTATTTC
CASGRGAYNEQYF
>TRBV7-2|-|-|TRBJ2-2
TGTGCCAGCAGCTTAGTACTGTTGAGGGGGGCCCCCGGCGGGGAGCTGTTTTTT
CASSLVLLRGAPGGELFF
>TRBV27|once|-|TRBJ2-7
TGTGCCAGCAGTCCGTCGGGCAGGGGGGTTTACGAGCAGTACTTC
CASSPSGRGVYEQYF
>TRBV6-1|-|-|TRBJ2-3
TGTGCCAGGAGGAGGGCAGGCGGTTACTCAGAGACCCAGTATTTT
CARRRAGGYSETQYF
>TRBV20-1|-|-|TRBJ2-3
TGCAGTGCTAGAGATTTGGTGGATACGCAGTATTTT
CSARDLVDTQYF
>TRBV6-1|few|TRBD2|TRBJ2-7
TGTGCCAGCAAGCTAGCGGGGGGATATAATGAGCAGTACTTC
CASKLAGGYNEQYF
>TRBV30|-|-|TRBJ2-5
TGTGCCTGGAACGAGAATATGAGGGAGACCCAGTACTTC
CAWNENMRETQYF
>TRBV4-1|medium-sized|-|TRBJ1-1
TGCGCCAGCAGCCAAGCGCAGGGTATCGAGGCTTTCTTT
CASSQAQGIEAFF
>TRBV6-1|-|-|TRBJ1-2
TGTGCCAGCAGTGAGGTTCCAGGGACCCTCTATGGCTACACCTTC
CASSEVPGTLYGYTF
>TRBV20-1|-|TRBD2|TRBJ2-1
TGCAGTGCTAGCCCCGCGGCTAGCGGGGGGAACAATGAGCAGTTCTTC
CSASPAASGGNNEQFF
>TRBV6-5|many|TRBD1|TRBJ1-1
TGTGCCAGCAGTTACTCAGAGACAGGGGGCACTGAAGCTTTCTTT
CASSYSETGGTEAFF
>TRBV6-1|many|-|TRBJ1-1
TGTGCCAGCAGAGAAACCAATCAGGGAGATACCACTGAAGCTTTCTTT
CASRETNQGDTTEAFF
>TRBV6-5|-|-|TRBJ2-7
TGTGCCAGGAGATTCTCCGGGGCTAGCGCAGATAAGCAGTACTTC
CARRFSGASADKQYF
>TRBV5-1|-|-|TRBJ2-3
TGCGCCAGCAGCCTTGGGGTGGGGGGAAGCACAGATACGCAGTATTTT
CASSLGVGGSTDTQYF
>TRBV6-1|medium-sized|TRBD1|TRBJ2-1
TGTGCCAGCAGCCCGGACAGGGGATACAATGAGCAGTTCTTC
CASSPDRGYNEQFF
>TRBV6-5|-|-|TRBJ2-2
TGTGCCAGCAGTTACTCGGGGGGCGTCAACACCGGGGAGCTGTTTTTT
CASSYSGGVNTGELFF
>TRBV6-1|-|TRBD2|TRBJ2-3
TGTGCCAGCAGGCTAGCGGGCGGAGGCCCAGATACCCAGTACTTT
CASRLAGGGPDTQYF
>TRBV27|-|-|TRBJ2-4
TGTGCGTATAGAGGTGAGAGGGAACGTGCCAAAAACATTCAGTACTTC
CAYRGERERAKNIQYF
>TRBV7-2|-|-|TRBJ1-2
TGTGCCAGCGGCCAGGGGTCTAAGGGCTACACCTTC
CASGQGSKGYTF
>TRBV6-5|many|-|TRBJ2-3
-
CASSSSTPTQYF
>TRBV6-1|-|TRBD2|TRBJ2-3
TGTGCCAGCAGTCCTAGCGGGCTCCCAACCAAAGATACGCAGTTTTTC
CASSPSGLPTKDTQFF
>TRBV20-1|-|TRBD2|TRBJ2-4
TGCAGTGCTTGGACTAGCGGGGGCCTTAAGGCGCAGTACTTT
CSAWTSGGLKAQYF
>TRBV6-4|many|-|TRBJ1-2
TGTGCCAGCAGTGACTCTATTGAGGGGGATGGAGGCTACACCTTC
CASSDSIEGDGGYTF
>TRBV4-1|many|-|TRBJ1-2
TGCGCCAGCAGCCCCCCGGGAAAGGGGAATGGCTACACCTTC
CASSPPGKGNGYTF
>TRBV10-2|few|TRBD2|TRBJ2-2
TGCGCCAGCAGGGAAGGACTAGCCCACACCGGGGAGCTGTTTTTT
CASREGLAHTGELFF
>TRBV5-1|few|TRBD2|TRBJ2-1
TGCGCCAGCAGCTTGTCGGCTAGCGGGGGGGCAGGGCAGTTCTTC
CASSLSASGGAGQFF
>TRBV6-1|-|TRBD1|TRBJ2-1
TGTGCCAGCAGTGCAAAAGGGACAGGTGGGTTTGAGCAGTATTTC
CASSAKGTGGFEQYF
>TRBV4-2|-|-|TRBJ1-4
TGTGCCAGCAGCCAAGAAGGGGAGGGTGGAAAGAATGAAAAACTGTTTTTT
CASSQEGEGGKNEKLFF
>TRBV6-5|-|-|TRBJ2-3
TGTGCCAGCAGCGACTCGGGTAGCGGACACAAAAACATGCAGTATTTT
CASSDSGSGHKNMQYF
>TRBV6-1|-|-|TRBJ2-5
TGTGCCAGGGGATTCTCGGGGGTTAGCGGAAATGCGCAGTACTTC
CARGFSGVSGNAQYF
>TRBV6-5|few|-|TRBJ2-1
TGTGCCAGCAGTTACAGTGGGCCTGAATACAATGAGCAGTTCTTC
CASSYSGPEYNEQFF
>TRBV4-1|-|-|TRBJ1-1
TGCGCCAGCAGCCATAACACTGAAGCTTTCTTT
CASSHNTEAFF
>TRBV6-1|-|TRBD2|TRBJ2-1
TGTGCCAGCAGATCAGGGACTAGCGTATACAATGAGCAGTTCTTC
CASRSGTSVYNEQFF
>TRBV30|-|TRBD1|TRBJ1-5
TGTGCCTGGGGACAGGGCTACAATCAGCCCCAGCATTTT
CAWGQGYNQPQHF
>TRBV11-2|-|-|TRBJ2-7
TGTGCCAGCAGCTTAGGAAGTGGAACACTTACCTACGAGCAGTACTTC
CASSLGSGTLTYEQYF
>TRBV6-1|-|TRBD1|TRBJ2-4
TGTGCCAGCAGCCCGGACAGGGGGCGAAACATTCAGTACTTC
CASSPDRGRNIQYF
>TRBV27|-|-|TRBJ2-3
TGTGCCAGCAGTTCCGCCGAGAGCACCGATAAGCTGTATTTT
CASSSAESTDKLYF
>TRBV7-3|few|TRBD1|TRBJ2-1
TGTGCCAGCGCGGGCAGGGGGCGAAGTGAGCAGTTCTTC
CASAGRGRSEQFF
>TRBV6-1|-|-|TRBJ1-5
TGTGCCAGCAGTGGCCCGGGGGGCTGCAATCAGCCCCTCCATTTT
CASSGPGGCNQPLHF
>TRBV10-3|-|TRBD2|TRBJ2-3
TGTGCGGGCATGGGGGGGAGAGACCAAGATACGCAGTACTTT
CAGMGGRDQDTQYF